This T cell receptor (beta chain) appears in the sequencing data of a study of CD8 T cells in Susac syndrome. Per the germline V gene, CDR1 is SGHNT and CDR2 is YYREEE (reference sequence). Losses at the gene ends were 10 bases for V and 3 bases for J; bases not matched to a gene: 6. The CDR3 sequence is 12 residues long. RNA, at 0.5 to 1 ug, was reverse transcribed with random hexamers. Each CDR3 protein gets one entry after TCRdb re-called the immunoSEQ multiplex PCR reads with MiXCR. The profile shows around 130,000 distinct CDR3 sequences, around 91% of them singletons. The sample comprised CD8+ T cells from PBMCs. The chain has TRBV5-4 and TRBJ2-7; TRBD2 agrees at 8 bases. The sequence came from a human donor with multiple sclerosis. In DNA, the CDR3 is TGTGCCGTCGGACTAGCAGACTACGAGCAGTACTTC. It codes for CAVGLADYEQYF.